What follows describes a single T cell receptor (beta chain). The target antigen is unknown. This sample was included in a study of CD8+CD57+ T cells in acquired aplastic anemia. Study summary: The DNA of sorted CD4+ and CD8+ cells averaged approximately 3.4 ug.

The CDR3 runs 16 residues. The ends lost 6 bases at V and 2 bases at J; junction bases unmatched: 10. CDR1 and CDR2 from the germline V gene are SGHAT and FQNNGV. It was patients with CD8+CD57+ cell expansion by flow cytometry who were chosen for sequencing. Each of the patients presented with severe acquired aplastic anemia. Untreated patients provided the blood samples, with no therapy given before sampling. Broader study findings: Overlap between patients and controls comprised twenty-nine CD8+ CDR3 sequences.

Genomic DNA served as template for TCR beta VDJ and CDR3 profiling. MiXCR, applied by TCRdb to the reads, yields one record per CDR3 protein. The sample carries under 350,000 distinct CDR3 sequences, under 60% recorded once. The gene calls are TRBV11-2 and TRBJ2-5; 9 bases are a match to TRBD2. The TCR originated in a human donor with aplastic anemia. Sample: sorted CD4+, CD8+, or CD8+CD57+ T cells (not recorded which) from PBMCs. As DNA, the CDR3 is TGTGCCAGCAGGGGGGGGGTAGCGGGGGTGCAAGAGACCCAGTACTTC. It codes for CASRGGVAGVQETQYF.